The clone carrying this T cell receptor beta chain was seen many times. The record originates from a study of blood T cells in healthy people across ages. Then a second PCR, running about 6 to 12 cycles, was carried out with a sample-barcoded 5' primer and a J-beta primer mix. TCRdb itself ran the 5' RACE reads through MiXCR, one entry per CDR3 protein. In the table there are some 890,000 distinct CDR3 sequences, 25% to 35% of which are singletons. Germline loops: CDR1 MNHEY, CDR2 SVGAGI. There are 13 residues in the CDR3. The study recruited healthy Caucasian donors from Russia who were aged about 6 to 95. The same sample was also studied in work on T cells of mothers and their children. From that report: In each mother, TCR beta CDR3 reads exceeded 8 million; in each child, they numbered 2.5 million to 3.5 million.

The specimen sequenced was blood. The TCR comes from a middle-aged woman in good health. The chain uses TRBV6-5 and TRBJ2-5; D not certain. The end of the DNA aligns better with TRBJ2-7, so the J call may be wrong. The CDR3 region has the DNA TGTGCCAGCAGCCCCTGGCCATCGCACGAGCAGTACTTC. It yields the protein CASSPWPSHEQYF.